This TCR beta chain was retrieved from a study of T-cell reconstitution after alpha-beta-depleted transplantation in children. Whole-study findings and limits: Surviving recipient cells, namely T cells and thymic progenitors, were the source of high day-60 TCRbeta diversity in some patients. As was reported, about two months after transplant, alpha-beta T cells came from several hundred expanded graft clones. One year after transplant, T-cell counts and diversity came mostly from newly produced T cells.

Germline lookup yields CDR1 MNHEY and CDR2 SMNVEV (reference sequence). The length of the CDR3 is 17 residues. After removal of 1 base from V and 3 bases from J, the junction contained 7 bases not matched to a gene. Unique molecular identifiers were incorporated into the prepared TCRbeta library. TCRdb reanalysed the PCR reads using MiXCR and keeps one entry per CDR3 protein. This table holds nearly 250,000 distinct CDR3 sequences, approximately 8% found once. Ten or more counts support this clonotype. No antigen is known for it. V gene TRBV27 combines with J gene TRBJ2-7; 12 positions match TRBD2. The source material was PBMCs, mostly from graft donor cells, sampled 180 days after TCRalphabeta/CD19-depleted stem cell transplant. The receptor's source is a male patient under 18 who had a stem cell transplant for acute lymphoblastic leukemia, so the T cells may come from the graft donor. CDR3 DNA sequence: TGTGCCAGCAGTTTATATCCCGGACTAGCGGGGCGCTACGAGCAGTACTTC. Its translation: CASSLYPGLAGRYEQYF.